This T cell receptor (beta chain) originates from a study of T cells in Graves' hyperthyroidism and ophthalmopathy. This clonotype has a count of ten or more. RNA transcripts gave rise to amplified TCR beta CDR3 regions. The study used the HTBI primer set for a first-round RT-PCR of the TCR CDR3. TCRdb re-derived calls from the multiplex PCR reads in MiXCR, one entry per CDR3 protein. The sample includes around 300,000 distinct CDR3 sequences, approximately 15% seen only once; the top ten take roughly 24%. The CDR3 length is 14 residues. Germline V gene data show CDR1 as DFQATT and CDR2 as SNEGSKA (reference sequence). Trimming removed 5 bases from V and 3 bases from J, with 16 bases in between.

The rearrangement joins TRBV20-1 to TRBJ2-5; TRBD1 is a possible D gene (5 bases). The specimen was blood. This TCR derives from a woman aged 30 to 39 with Graves' hyperthyroidism. The CDR3: CSALHPRQKETQYF. CDR3 nucleotides: TGCAGTGCTCTACATCCCCGACAGAAAGAGACCCAGTACTTC.